The T cell receptor beta chain under discussion was sequenced for a study of cytotoxic CD8 clonotypes in ibrutinib-treated CLL. About the research overall: Enrolment comprised some twelve relapsed/refractory and more than 14 treatment-naive patients; under 18 were IGHV unmutated.

V lost 1 base, J lost 6 bases, and 9 bases lay in between. The CDR3 sequence is 14 residues long. CDR1 and CDR2 (germline): MNHNS, SASEGT. The table came from immunoSEQ multiplex PCR; TCRdb's copy has only in-frame clones and leaves some out. The sample contains about 300,000 clones, roughly three quarters of which appear only once. PBMCs were cryopreserved, and 1.5 to 2 micrograms of genomic DNA from them went into TCR beta libraries. General study findings and limits: Private clonotypes, not public ones, expanded at ibrutinib response. At progression, clonality fell back toward baseline after rising at ibrutinib response.

In regard to this clone: Its target is not known.

Specimen: PBMCs, collected at disease progression, from a patient treated with ibrutinib. The chain joins TRBV6-1 to TRBJ2-2; D is perhaps TRBD2 (5 bases). The source of this sequence is a human donor with chronic lymphocytic leukemia. CDR3 in amino acids: CASSEDPGSGELFF. CDR3 coding DNA: TGTGCCAGCAGTGAAGACCCGGGGTCCGGGGAGCTGTTTTTT.